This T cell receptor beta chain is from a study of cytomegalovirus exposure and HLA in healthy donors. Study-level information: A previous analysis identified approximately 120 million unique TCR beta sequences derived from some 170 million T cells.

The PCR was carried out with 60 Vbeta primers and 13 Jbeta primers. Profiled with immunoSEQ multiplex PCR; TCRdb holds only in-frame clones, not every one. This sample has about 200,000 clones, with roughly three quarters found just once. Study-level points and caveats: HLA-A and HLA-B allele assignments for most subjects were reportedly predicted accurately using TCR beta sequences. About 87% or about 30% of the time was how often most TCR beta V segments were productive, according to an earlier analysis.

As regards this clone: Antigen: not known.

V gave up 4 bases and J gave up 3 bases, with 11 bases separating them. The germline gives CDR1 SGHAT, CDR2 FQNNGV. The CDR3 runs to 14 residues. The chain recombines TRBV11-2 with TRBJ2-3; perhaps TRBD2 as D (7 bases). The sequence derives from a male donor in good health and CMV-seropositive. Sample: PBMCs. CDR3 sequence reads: CASSSEGGTDTQYF. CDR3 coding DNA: TGTGCCAGCAGCTCCGAGGGGGGGACAGATACGCAGTATTTT.